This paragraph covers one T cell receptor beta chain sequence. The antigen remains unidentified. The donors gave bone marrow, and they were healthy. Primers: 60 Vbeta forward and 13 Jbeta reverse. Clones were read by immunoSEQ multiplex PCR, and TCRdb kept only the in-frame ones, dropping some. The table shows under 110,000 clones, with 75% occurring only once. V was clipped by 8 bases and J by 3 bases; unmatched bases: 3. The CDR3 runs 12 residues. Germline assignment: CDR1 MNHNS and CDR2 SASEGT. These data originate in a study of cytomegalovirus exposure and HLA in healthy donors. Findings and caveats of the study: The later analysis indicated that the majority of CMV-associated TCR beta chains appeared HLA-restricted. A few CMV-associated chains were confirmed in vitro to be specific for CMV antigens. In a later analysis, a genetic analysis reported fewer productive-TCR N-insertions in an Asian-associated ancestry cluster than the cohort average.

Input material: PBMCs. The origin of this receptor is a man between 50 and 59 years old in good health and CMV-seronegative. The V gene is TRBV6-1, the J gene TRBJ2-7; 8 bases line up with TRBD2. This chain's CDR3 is CASDSGVYEQYF. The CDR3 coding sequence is TGTGCCAGCGATAGCGGGGTCTACGAGCAGTACTTC.